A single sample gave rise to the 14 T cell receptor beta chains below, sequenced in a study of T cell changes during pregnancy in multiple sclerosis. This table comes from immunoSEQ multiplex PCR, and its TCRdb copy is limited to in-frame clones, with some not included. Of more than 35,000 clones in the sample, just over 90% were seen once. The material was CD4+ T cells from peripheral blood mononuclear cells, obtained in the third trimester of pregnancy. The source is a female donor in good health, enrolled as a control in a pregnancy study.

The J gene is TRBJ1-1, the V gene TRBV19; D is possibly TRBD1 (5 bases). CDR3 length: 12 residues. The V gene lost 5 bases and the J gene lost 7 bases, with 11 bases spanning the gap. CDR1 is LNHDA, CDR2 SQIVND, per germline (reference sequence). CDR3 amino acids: CASSPPGGEAFF. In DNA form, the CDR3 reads TGTGCCAGTAGTCCCCCGGGGGGTGAAGCTTTCTTT. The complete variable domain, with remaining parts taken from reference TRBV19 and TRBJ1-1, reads DGGITQSPKYLFRKEGQNVTLSCEQNLNHDAMYWYRQDPGQGLRLIYYSQIVNDFQKGDIAEGYSVSREKKESFPLTVTSAQKNPTAFYLCASSPPGGEAFFGQGTRLTVV.

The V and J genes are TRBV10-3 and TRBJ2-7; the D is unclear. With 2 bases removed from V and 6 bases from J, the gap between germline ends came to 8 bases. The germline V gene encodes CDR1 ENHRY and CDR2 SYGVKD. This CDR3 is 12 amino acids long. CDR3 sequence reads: CAISETTGEQYF. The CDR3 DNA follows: TGTGCCATCAGTGAGACAACGGGCGAGCAGTACTTC.

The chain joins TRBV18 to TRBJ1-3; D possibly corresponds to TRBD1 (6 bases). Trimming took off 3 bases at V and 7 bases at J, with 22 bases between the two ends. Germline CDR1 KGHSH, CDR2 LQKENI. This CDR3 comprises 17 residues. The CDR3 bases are TGTGCCAGCTCACCCGTGGCAGGGGCAGAGCAACGGAACACCATATATTTT. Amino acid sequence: CASSPVAGAEQRNTIYF.

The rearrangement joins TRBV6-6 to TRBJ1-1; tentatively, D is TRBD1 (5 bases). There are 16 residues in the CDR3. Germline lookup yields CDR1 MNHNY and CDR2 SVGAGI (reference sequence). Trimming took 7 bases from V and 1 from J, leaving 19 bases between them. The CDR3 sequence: CASIRRGAMANTEAFF. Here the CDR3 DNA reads TGTGCCAGCATTCGACGTGGGGCCATGGCGAACACTGAAGCTTTCTTT.

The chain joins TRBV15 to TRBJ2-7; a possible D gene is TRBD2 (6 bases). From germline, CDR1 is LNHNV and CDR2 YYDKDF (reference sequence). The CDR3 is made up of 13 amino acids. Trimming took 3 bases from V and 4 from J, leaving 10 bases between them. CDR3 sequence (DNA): TGTGCCACCAGCAGGGAGGGACTTTACGAGCAGTACTTC. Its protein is CATSREGLYEQYF. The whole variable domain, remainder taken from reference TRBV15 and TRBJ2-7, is DAMVIQNPRYQVTQFGKPVTLSCSQTLNHNVMYWYQQKSSQAPKLLFHYYDKDFNNEADTPDNFQSRRPNTSFCFLDIRSPGLGDTAMYLCATSREGLYEQYFGPGTRLTVT.

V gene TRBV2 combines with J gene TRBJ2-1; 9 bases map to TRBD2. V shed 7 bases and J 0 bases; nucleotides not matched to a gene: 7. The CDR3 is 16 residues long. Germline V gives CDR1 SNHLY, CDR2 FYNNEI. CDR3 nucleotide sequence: TGTGCCAGCAACGGGGCGGGAGGGAGCTCCTACAATGAGCAGTTCTTC. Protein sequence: CASNGAGGSSYNEQFF.

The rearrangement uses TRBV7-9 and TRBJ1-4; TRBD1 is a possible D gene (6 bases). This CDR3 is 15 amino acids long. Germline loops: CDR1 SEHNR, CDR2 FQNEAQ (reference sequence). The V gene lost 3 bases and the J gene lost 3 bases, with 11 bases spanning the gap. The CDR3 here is CASSFRQVSNEKLFF. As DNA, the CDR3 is TGTGCCAGCAGCTTCCGACAGGTGTCTAATGAAAAACTGTTTTTT.

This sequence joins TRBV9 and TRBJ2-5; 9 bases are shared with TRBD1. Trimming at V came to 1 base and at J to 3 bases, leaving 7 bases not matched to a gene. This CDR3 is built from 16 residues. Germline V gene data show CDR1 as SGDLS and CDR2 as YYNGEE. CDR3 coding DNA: TGTGCCAGCAGCGTATCGGGACAGGGTTTGGAAGAGACCCAGTACTTC. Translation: CASSVSGQGLEETQYF.

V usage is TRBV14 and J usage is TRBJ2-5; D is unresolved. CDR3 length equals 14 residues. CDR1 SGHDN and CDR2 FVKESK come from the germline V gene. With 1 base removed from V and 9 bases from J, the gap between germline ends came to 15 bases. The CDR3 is CASSQAHPPGSQYF. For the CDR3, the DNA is TGTGCCAGCAGCCAAGCCCACCCCCCCGGGTCCCAGTACTTC.

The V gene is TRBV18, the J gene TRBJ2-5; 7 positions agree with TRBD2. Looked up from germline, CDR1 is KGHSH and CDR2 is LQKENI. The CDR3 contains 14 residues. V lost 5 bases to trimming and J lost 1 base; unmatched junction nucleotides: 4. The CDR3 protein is CASSATSSQETQYF. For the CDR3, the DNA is TGTGCCAGCTCAGCGACTAGCTCCCAAGAGACCCAGTACTTC.

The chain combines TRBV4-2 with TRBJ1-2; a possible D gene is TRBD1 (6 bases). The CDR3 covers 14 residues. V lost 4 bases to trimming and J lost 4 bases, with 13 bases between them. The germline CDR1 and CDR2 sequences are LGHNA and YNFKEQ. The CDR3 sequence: CASSPFGQTYGYTF. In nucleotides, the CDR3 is TGTGCCAGCAGCCCTTTTGGACAGACCTATGGCTACACCTTC.

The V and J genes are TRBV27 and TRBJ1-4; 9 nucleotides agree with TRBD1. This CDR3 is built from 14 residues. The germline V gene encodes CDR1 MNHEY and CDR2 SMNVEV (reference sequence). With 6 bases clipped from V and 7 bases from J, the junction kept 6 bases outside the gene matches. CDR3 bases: TGTGCCAGCAGGTCGACAGGGGGAGGTGAAAAACTGTTTTTT. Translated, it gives CASRSTGGGEKLFF.

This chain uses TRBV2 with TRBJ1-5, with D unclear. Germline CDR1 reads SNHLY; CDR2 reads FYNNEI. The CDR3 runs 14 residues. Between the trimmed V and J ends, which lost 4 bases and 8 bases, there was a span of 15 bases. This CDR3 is CASSVAGFSKPQHF. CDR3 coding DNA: TGTGCCAGCAGTGTGGCGGGGTTTTCTAAGCCCCAGCATTTT.

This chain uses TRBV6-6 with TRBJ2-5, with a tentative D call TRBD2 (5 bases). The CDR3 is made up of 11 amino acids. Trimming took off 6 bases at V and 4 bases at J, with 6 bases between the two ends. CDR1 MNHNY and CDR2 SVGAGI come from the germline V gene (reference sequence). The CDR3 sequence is CASRGRETQYF. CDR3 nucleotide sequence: TGTGCCAGCAGGGGGAGAGAGACCCAGTACTTC.